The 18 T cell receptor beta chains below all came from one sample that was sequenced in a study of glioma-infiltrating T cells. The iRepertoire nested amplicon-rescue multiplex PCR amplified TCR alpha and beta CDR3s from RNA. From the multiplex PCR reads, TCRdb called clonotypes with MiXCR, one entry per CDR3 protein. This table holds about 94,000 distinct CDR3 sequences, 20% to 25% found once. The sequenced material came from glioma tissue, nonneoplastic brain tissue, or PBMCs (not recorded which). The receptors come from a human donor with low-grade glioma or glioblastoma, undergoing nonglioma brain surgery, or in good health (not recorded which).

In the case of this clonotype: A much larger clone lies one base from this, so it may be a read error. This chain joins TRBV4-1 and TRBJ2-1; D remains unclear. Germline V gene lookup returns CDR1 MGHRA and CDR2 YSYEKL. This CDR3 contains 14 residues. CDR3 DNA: TGCGCCAGCAGCCACCCGACTGAATGGAATGAGCAGCTCTTC. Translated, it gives CASSHPTEWNEQLF.

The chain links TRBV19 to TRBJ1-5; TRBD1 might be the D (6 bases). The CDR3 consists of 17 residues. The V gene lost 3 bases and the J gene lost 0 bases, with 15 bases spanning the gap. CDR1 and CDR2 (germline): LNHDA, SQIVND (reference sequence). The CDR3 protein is CASSIGQKGYSNQPQHF. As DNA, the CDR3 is TGTGCCAGTAGTATCGGACAGAAGGGTTATAGCAATCAGCCCCAGCATTTT.

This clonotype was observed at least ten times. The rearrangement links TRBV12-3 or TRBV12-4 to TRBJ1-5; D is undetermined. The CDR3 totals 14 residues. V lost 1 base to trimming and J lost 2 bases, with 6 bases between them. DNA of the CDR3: TGTGCCAGCAGTTTAGTCAGCGGCAATCAGCCCCAGCATTTT. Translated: CASSLVSGNQPQHF.

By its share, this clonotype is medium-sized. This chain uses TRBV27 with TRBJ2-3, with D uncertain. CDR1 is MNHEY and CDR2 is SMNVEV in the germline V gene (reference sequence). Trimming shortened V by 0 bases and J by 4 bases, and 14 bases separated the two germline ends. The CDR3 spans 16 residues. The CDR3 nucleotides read TGTGCCAGCAGTTTATCTTCGCTAGTCCGGTCAGATACGCAGTATTTT. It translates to CASSLSSLVRSDTQYF.

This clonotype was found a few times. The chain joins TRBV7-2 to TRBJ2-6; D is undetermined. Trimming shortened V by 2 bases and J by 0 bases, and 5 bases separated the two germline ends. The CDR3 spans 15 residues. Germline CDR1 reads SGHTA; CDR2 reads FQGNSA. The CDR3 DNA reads TGTGCCAGCAGCTTATTTCGCTCTGGGGCCAACGTCCTGACTTTC. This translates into CASSLFRSGANVLTF.

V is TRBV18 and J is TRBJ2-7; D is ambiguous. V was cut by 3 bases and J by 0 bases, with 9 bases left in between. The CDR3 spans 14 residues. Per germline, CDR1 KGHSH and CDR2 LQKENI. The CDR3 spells CASSPALLSYEQYF. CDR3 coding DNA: TGTGCCAGCTCACCCGCCCTGCTCTCCTACGAGCAGTACTTC.

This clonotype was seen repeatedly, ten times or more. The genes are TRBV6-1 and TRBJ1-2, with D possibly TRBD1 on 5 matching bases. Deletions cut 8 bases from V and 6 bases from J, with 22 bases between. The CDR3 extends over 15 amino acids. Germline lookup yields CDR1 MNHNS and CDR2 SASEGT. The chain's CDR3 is CASQSFAEGTHGYTF. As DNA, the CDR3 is TGTGCCAGCCAGAGTTTCGCCGAGGGGACCCATGGCTACACCTTC.

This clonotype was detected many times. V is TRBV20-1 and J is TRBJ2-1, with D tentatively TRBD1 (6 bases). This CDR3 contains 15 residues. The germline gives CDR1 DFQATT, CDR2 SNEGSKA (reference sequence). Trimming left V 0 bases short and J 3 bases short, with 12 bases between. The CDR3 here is CSARDPGAHYNEQFF. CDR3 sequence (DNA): TGCAGTGCTAGAGATCCAGGGGCTCACTACAATGAGCAGTTCTTC.

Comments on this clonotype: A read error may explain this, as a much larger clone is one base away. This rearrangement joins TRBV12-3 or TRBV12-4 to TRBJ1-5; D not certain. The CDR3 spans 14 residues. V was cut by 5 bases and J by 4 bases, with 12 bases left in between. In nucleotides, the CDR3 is TGTGCCAGCAGTCTACATGAAGGAAATCAGCCCCAGCATTTT. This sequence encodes CASSLHEGNQPQHF.

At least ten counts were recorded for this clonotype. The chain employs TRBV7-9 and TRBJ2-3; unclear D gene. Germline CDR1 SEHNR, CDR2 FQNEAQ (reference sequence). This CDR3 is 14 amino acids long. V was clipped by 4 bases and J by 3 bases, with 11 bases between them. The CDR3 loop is CASSSGGSTDTQYF. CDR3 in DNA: TGTGCCAGCAGCTCAGGTGGCAGTACAGATACGCAGTATTTT.

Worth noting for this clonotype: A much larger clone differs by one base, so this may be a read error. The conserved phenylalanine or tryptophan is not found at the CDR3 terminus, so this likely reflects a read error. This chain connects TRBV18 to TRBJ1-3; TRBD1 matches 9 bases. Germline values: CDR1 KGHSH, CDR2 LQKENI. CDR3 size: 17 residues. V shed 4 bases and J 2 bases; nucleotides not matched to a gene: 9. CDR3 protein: CASSLTGQGTPGNTIYS. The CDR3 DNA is TGTGCCAGCTCACTCACAGGACAGGGGACTCCTGGAAACACCATATATTCT.

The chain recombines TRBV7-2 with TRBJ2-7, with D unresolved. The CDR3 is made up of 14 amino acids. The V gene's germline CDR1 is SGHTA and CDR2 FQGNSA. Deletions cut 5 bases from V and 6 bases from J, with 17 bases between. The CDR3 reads CASSRMTYDGEQYF. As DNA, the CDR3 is TGTGCCAGCAGCAGGATGACCTATGACGGCGAGCAGTACTTC.

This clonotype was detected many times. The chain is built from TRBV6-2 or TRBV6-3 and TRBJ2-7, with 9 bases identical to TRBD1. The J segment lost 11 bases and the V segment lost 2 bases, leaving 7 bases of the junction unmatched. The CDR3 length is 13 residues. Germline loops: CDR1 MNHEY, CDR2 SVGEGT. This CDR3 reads CASSYGRTGEEYF. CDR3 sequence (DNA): TGTGCCAGCAGTTACGGAAGGACAGGGGAGGAGTACTTC.

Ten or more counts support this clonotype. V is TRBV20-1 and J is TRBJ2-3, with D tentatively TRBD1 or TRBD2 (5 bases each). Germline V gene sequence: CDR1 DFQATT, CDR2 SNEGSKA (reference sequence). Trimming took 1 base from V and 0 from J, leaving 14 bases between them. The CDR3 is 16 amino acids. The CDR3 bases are TGCAGTGCTAGAGTCCAGAGAGGGGCTAGCACAGATACGCAGTATTTT. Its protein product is CSARVQRGASTDTQYF.

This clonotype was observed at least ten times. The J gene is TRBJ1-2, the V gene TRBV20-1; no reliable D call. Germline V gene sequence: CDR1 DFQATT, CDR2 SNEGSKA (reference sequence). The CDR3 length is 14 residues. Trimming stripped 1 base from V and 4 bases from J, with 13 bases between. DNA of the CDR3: TGCAGTGCTAGAGGGGGTCACAGCCCCTATGGCTACACCTTC. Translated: CSARGGHSPYGYTF.

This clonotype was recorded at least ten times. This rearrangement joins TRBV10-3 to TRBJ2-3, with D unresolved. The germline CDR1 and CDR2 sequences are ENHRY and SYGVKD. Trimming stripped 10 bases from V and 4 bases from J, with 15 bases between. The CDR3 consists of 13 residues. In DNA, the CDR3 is TGTGCCACCAGCGTATTGGCCGCAGATACGCAGTATTTT. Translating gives CATSVLAADTQYF.

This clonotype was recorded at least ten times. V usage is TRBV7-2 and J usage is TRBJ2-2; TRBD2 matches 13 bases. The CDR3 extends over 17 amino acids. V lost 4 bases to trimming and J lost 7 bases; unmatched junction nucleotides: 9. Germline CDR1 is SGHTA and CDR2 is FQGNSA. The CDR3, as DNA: TGTGCCAGCAGCTCACGACTAGCGGGAGGAGATATCGGGGAGCTGTTTTTT. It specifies CASSSRLAGGDIGELFF.

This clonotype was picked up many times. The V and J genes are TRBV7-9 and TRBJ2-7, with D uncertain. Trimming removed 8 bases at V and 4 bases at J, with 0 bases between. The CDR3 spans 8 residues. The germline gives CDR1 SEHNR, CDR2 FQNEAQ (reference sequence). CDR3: CASYEQYF. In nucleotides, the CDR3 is TGTGCCAGCTACGAGCAGTACTTC.